A single sample is the source of the 18 T cell receptor beta chains below, sequenced in a study of shared clonotypes between healthy human individuals (dated by TCRdb to 2020 to 2022). For the CD8 naive samples, CD45RO-negative cells were positively selected for CCR7, yielding a CD45RA+CCR7+ population from which TemRA cells were excluded. To prepare the library, the immunoSEQ multiplex PCR assay was applied. TCRdb retrieved this table from immuneACCESS and kept in-frame rearrangements only. Not all clones are present; in checked studies, unresolved V genes account for under half, and no reason is known for the remainder. The sample table lists hundreds of thousands of clones, approximately 95% of them with a count of one. The ten largest clonotypes hold over 0.095% of the sample. Sample: naive CD8+ T cells sorted from blood. The sample's cell subset or site label, in plain terms: CD45RA+CCR7+. These receptors were obtained from a woman under 40 in good health.

The CDR3 protein is CASSLSVSRETQYF. The CDR3, as DNA: TGTGCCAGCAGTTTATCTGTGTCCCGTGAGACCCAGTACTTC. The chain joins TRBV28 to TRBJ2-5, with unresolved D. The V and J ends lost 1 base and 5 bases respectively, with 11 bases between them. The length of the CDR3 is 14 residues. From germline, CDR1 is MDHEN and CDR2 SYDVKM.

The chain employs TRBV27 and TRBJ1-2; D ambiguous. The CDR3 length is 15 residues. CDR1 and CDR2 (germline): MNHEY, SMNVEV (reference sequence). V was cut by 0 bases and J by 3 bases, with 11 bases left in between. The CDR3 region has the DNA TGTGCCAGCAGTTTATCGAGTGGAGGGTACTATGGCTACACCTTC. Protein sequence: CASSLSSGGYYGYTF.

The table lists this clone with a count of one. The chain employs TRBV28 and TRBJ2-1; 9 bases line up with TRBD2. J lost 8 bases, V lost 2 bases, and 7 bases had no gene match. Germline CDR1 and CDR2: MDHEN and SYDVKM. The length of the CDR3 is 15 residues. The CDR3 sequence is CASSLVAGGLDEQFF. CDR3 in DNA: TGTGCCAGCAGTTTAGTGGCGGGAGGGTTGGATGAGCAGTTCTTC.

A word on this clone: Other DNA sequences in the same sample also yield this CDR3. V gene TRBV7-9 combines with J gene TRBJ2-7, with 9 bases lining up with TRBD1. CDR3 length: 13 amino acids. Germline trimming cut 5 bases from V and 5 bases from J; bases unmatched to any gene: 4. Germline V gene sequence: CDR1 SEHNR, CDR2 FQNEAQ (reference sequence). CDR3 sequence (DNA): TGTGCCAGCAGCCCGGGACAGGGTAACGAGCAGTACTTC. It yields the protein CASSPGQGNEQYF.

The chain joins TRBV5-8 to TRBJ1-1; D not certain. The CDR3 is 12 amino acids. The V end lost 9 bases, the J end lost 3 bases, and 12 bases lay between the germline ends. CDR1 SGHTS and CDR2 YDEGEE come from the germline V gene. The CDR3 sequence is CANFWGDTEAFF. The CDR3, as DNA: TGTGCCAACTTCTGGGGAGACACTGAAGCTTTCTTT. Filled out from reference TRBV5-8 and TRBJ1-1, the complete variable domain reads EAGVTQSPTHLIKTRGQQATLRCSPISGHTSVYWYQQALGLGLQFLLWYDEGEERNRGNFPPRFSGRQFPNYSSELNVNALELEDSALYLCANFWGDTEAFFGQGTRLTVV.

V gene TRBV11-2 combines with J gene TRBJ2-7, with 8 bases lining up with TRBD2. The germline V gene has CDR1 SGHAT and CDR2 FQNNGV. The junction had 9 bases not matched to a gene; V was cut back by 3 bases and J by 5 bases. CDR3 length: 15 amino acids. The DNA of the CDR3 is TGTGCCAGCAGCTTGCAGGGACTAGAGGAAAACGAGCAGTACTTC. This codes for CASSLQGLEENEQYF.

Worth noting for this clone: The same CDR3 arises from other DNA sequences in this sample as well. The chain recombines TRBV9 with TRBJ2-1; the match to TRBD2 covers 8 bases. V lost 0 bases to trimming and J lost 4 bases; unmatched junction nucleotides: 3. The germline V gene encodes CDR1 SGDLS and CDR2 YYNGEE. The CDR3 contains 15 residues. The CDR3 nucleotides read TGTGCCAGCAGCGTAGGACTAGCGACATACAATGAGCAGTTCTTC. Translated: CASSVGLATYNEQFF.

The chain has TRBV2 and TRBJ2-7; 8 bases line up with TRBD2. The V gene end was trimmed by 6 bases and the J gene end by 7 bases; junction bases not matched to a gene: 11. The germline V gene encodes CDR1 SNHLY and CDR2 FYNNEI. The length of the CDR3 is 14 residues. Written as DNA, the CDR3 is TGTGCCAGCAGATCCGGGACTAGGGGAGGAGAGCAGTACTTC. The encoded protein is CASRSGTRGGEQYF.

V usage is TRBV13 and J usage is TRBJ1-1; the match to TRBD1 covers 7 bases. The CDR3 is 18 amino acids. The V gene's germline CDR1 is PRHDT and CDR2 FYEKMQ (reference sequence). The trim removed 0 bases at V and 11 bases at J, leaving 21 bases unmatched. The CDR3 DNA follows: TGTGCCAGCAGCTTAGGACCCCTCACACCTCGGGACAGTCTGGTGGCTTTCTTT. Translating gives CASSLGPLTPRDSLVAFF.

This chain connects TRBV18 to TRBJ1-2, with 10 bases fitting TRBD1. CDR3 length: 14 amino acids. CDR1 and CDR2 from the germline V gene are KGHSH and LQKENI. The ends lost 5 bases at V and 5 bases at J; junction bases unmatched: 5. Written as DNA, the CDR3 is TGTGCCAGCTCAGAGACAGGGGGCCTGTATGGCTACACCTTC. Residues: CASSETGGLYGYTF.

The chain links TRBV9 to TRBJ2-5; D is uncertain. Between the trimmed V and J ends, which lost 4 bases and 5 bases, there was a span of 18 bases. The CDR3 totals 15 residues. CDR1 and CDR2 from the germline V gene are SGDLS and YYNGEE. The CDR3 loop reads CASSPPTGFGETQYF. DNA of the CDR3: TGTGCCAGCAGCCCCCCCACGGGTTTTGGGGAGACCCAGTACTTC. The full variable domain, completed using reference TRBV9 and TRBJ2-5, is DSGVTQTPKHLITATGQRVTLRCSPRSGDLSVYWYQQSLDQGLQFLIQYYNGEERAKGNILERFSAQQFPDLHSELNLSSLELGDSALYFCASSPPTGFGETQYFGPGTRLLVL.

The V and J genes are TRBV28 and TRBJ2-7; no definite D call. The germline V gene has CDR1 MDHEN and CDR2 SYDVKM. The V end lost 2 bases, the J end lost 3 bases, and 14 bases lay between the germline ends. The CDR3 has 15 residues. CDR3 coding DNA: TGTGCCAGCAGTTTACCCGCAGGCCCCGGCTACGAGCAGTACTTC. Encoded protein: CASSLPAGPGYEQYF.

CDR3 DNA sequence: TGTGCCAGCAGCTTTTACAGGGGGAAGGGTGAAGCTTTCTTT. Its protein is CASSFYRGKGEAFF. The chain combines TRBV5-4 with TRBJ1-1; 8 positions match TRBD1. Germline-derived CDR1 and CDR2 are SGHNT and YYREEE (reference sequence). The V gene end was trimmed by 2 bases and the J gene end by 7 bases; junction bases not matched to a gene: 7. This CDR3 spans 14 amino acids.

Points on this clone: The sample carries other DNA sequences with the same CDR3. V is TRBV27 and J is TRBJ2-6; a possible D gene is TRBD2 (6 bases). Germline CDR1 and CDR2: MNHEY and SMNVEV (reference sequence). The ends were cut back, 0 bases at V and 2 bases at J, with 8 bases in the middle. The CDR3 is 16 residues long. DNA for the CDR3: TGTGCCAGCAGTTTATCGGCGGGGACTGGGGCCAACGTCCTGACTTTC. It codes for CASSLSAGTGANVLTF.

This chain links TRBV30 with TRBJ1-1; D is ambiguous. Trimming removed 0 bases at V and 4 bases at J, with 15 bases between. The CDR3 extends over 15 amino acids. Germline-derived CDR1 and CDR2 are GTSNPN and SVGIG (reference sequence). Written as DNA, the CDR3 is TGTGCCTGGAGTGTGTCCGGGAACGGGCGCACTGAAGCTTTCTTT. It yields the protein CAWSVSGNGRTEAFF.

V usage is TRBV4-1 and J usage is TRBJ2-7, with D unclear. This CDR3 comprises 11 residues. Trimming left V 0 bases short and J 12 bases short, with 9 bases between. Germline lookup yields CDR1 MGHRA and CDR2 YSYEKL. The CDR3 DNA is TGCGCCAGCAGCCAAGATTTCAGGATGTACTTC. As protein: CASSQDFRMYF.

In this sample, this clone turned up once. V gene TRBV5-6 combines with J gene TRBJ2-1; D is possibly TRBD2 (5 bases). Trimming took 2 bases from V and 8 from J, leaving 17 bases between them. CDR1 and CDR2 from the germline V gene are SGHDT and YYEEEE. The CDR3 sequence is 15 residues long. The chain's CDR3 is CASSFWAGRRDEQFF. The DNA for the CDR3 is TGTGCCAGCAGCTTTTGGGCGGGCAGGCGGGATGAGCAGTTCTTC. Full variable domain (missing parts from reference TRBV5-6 and TRBJ2-1): DAGVTQSPTHLIKTRGQQVTLRCSPKSGHDTVSWYQQALGQGPQFIFQYYEEEERQRGNFPDRFSGHQFPNYSSELNVNALLLGDSALYLCASSFWAGRRDEQFFGPGTRLTVL.

This rearrangement joins TRBV7-9 to TRBJ2-2, with 9 bases fitting TRBD1. The CDR3 totals 16 residues. Germline CDR1 is SEHNR and CDR2 is FQNEAQ (reference sequence). J was trimmed by 0 bases and V by 7 bases; bases with no gene match: 6. This CDR3 reads CASNPRQGANTGELFF. In nucleotides, the CDR3 is TGTGCCAGCAACCCGAGACAGGGGGCGAACACCGGGGAGCTGTTTTTT. Using reference TRBV7-9 and TRBJ2-2 for the parts outside the CDR3, the full variable domain is DTGVSQNPRHKITKRGQNVTFRCDPISEHNRLYWYRQTLGQGPEFLTYFQNEAQLEKSRLLSDRFSAERPKGSFSTLEIQRTEQGDSAMYLCASNPRQGANTGELFFGEGSRLTVL.